A selection of T cell receptor beta chains follows, all from one sample in a study of shared clonotypes between healthy human individuals. Produced via immunoSEQ multiplex PCR; TCRdb's table is partial and in-frame only. The profile covers under 850,000 clones, with about 92% appearing a single time and around 24% taken by the ten largest. The sequencing input was naive CD8+ T cells sorted from blood. These receptors all come from a man younger than 40 in good health. The CDR3 runs from the conserved cysteine through the conserved F or W. A D gene is named only where the DNA matches it firmly. Clone size, where shown, is once, few, many, or a class for clones that have expanded.

clone_size: NA
j_call: TRBJ2-3
d_call: TRBD2
v_call: TRBV18
cdr3_nt: TGTGCCAGCTCACCATATCGGGAGGCGGCAAGCACAGATACGCAGTATTTT
cdr3_aa: CASSPYREAASTDTQYF

clone_size: NA
j_call: TRBJ2-1
d_call: TRBD2
v_call: TRBV4-1
cdr3_nt: TGCGCCAGCAGCCAAGACAGTACTAGCGGGAGGGGCAATGAGCAGTTCTTC
cdr3_aa: CASSQDSTSGRGNEQFF

clone_size: NA
j_call: TRBJ2-1
d_call: NA
v_call: TRBV7-3
cdr3_nt: TGTGCCAGCAGCTTCAACGGACAGCCAGGGCTCGGTGATGAGCAGTTCTTC
cdr3_aa: CASSFNGQPGLGDEQFF

clone_size: NA
j_call: TRBJ2-1
d_call: NA
v_call: TRBV11-2
cdr3_nt: TGTGCCAGCAGTATTGGAGGAGATTACAATGAGCAGTTCTTC
cdr3_aa: CASSIGGDYNEQFF

clone_size: NA
j_call: TRBJ2-3
d_call: TRBD2
v_call: TRBV7-8
cdr3_nt: TGTGCCAGCAGCTTTTTTCCAAGCGGGAGAGGGACAGATACGCAGTATTTT
cdr3_aa: CASSFFPSGRGTDTQYF

clone_size: NA
j_call: TRBJ2-7
d_call: TRBD2
v_call: TRBV27
cdr3_nt: TGTGCCAGCAGTTTACTAGCGGGAGGGCCCTACGAGCAGTACTTC
cdr3_aa: CASSLLAGGPYEQYF

clone_size: NA
j_call: TRBJ2-1
d_call: NA
v_call: TRBV9
cdr3_nt: TGTGCCAGCAGCGAGAGGACAAACAATGAGCAGTTCTTC
cdr3_aa: CASSERTNNEQFF

clone_size: NA
j_call: TRBJ2-2
d_call: TRBD1
v_call: TRBV18
cdr3_nt: TGTGCCAGCTCGCCACTTAACGCGGGACAGGGTACCGGGGAGCTGTTTTTT
cdr3_aa: CASSPLNAGQGTGELFF

clone_size: NA
j_call: TRBJ2-1
d_call: NA
v_call: TRBV2
cdr3_nt: TGTGCCAGCGCCGGGACACCCTACAATGAGCAGTTCTTC
cdr3_aa: CASAGTPYNEQFF

clone_size: NA
j_call: TRBJ1-1
d_call: TRBD1
v_call: TRBV20-1
cdr3_nt: TGCAGTGCTGGGACAGGGAATGAAGCTTTCTTT
cdr3_aa: CSAGTGNEAFF

clone_size: NA
j_call: TRBJ2-2
d_call: NA
v_call: TRBV11-2
cdr3_nt: TGTGCCAGCAGCCCGACAGACAGGAACACCGGGGAGCTGTTTTTT
cdr3_aa: CASSPTDRNTGELFF

clone_size: NA
j_call: TRBJ2-4
d_call: TRBD2
v_call: TRBV7-9
cdr3_nt: TGTGCCAGCAGCCCGGGGCGGGGGGGGGACATTCAGTACTTC
cdr3_aa: CASSPGRGGDIQYF

clone_size: NA
j_call: TRBJ2-2
d_call: NA
v_call: TRBV7-2
cdr3_nt: TGTGCCAGCAGCTTAGTCCTCGAGGGAGAGGACACCGGGGAGCTGTTTTTT
cdr3_aa: CASSLVLEGEDTGELFF

clone_size: once
j_call: TRBJ2-7
d_call: TRBD2
v_call: TRBV7-9
cdr3_nt: TGTGCCAGCAGCCAGGGGACTAGCGGAGAATACGAGCAGTACTTC
cdr3_aa: CASSQGTSGEYEQYF

clone_size: NA
j_call: TRBJ2-7
d_call: TRBD2
v_call: TRBV5-4
cdr3_nt: TGTGCCAGCAGCGCCCGGGGGGGCACCTACGAGCAGTACTTC
cdr3_aa: CASSARGGTYEQYF

clone_size: NA
j_call: TRBJ1-1
d_call: NA
v_call: TRBV7-8
cdr3_nt: TGTGCCAGCAGCCAACACATCATACTTAGTTTGAACACTGAAGCTTTCTTT
cdr3_aa: CASSQHIILSLNTEAFF

clone_size: NA
j_call: TRBJ1-5
d_call: NA
v_call: TRBV6-6
cdr3_nt: TGTGCCAGCAGCGCACACCTGGCGGGCAATCAGCCCCAGCATTTT
cdr3_aa: CASSAHLAGNQPQHF

clone_size: NA
j_call: TRBJ2-1
d_call: NA
v_call: TRBV13
cdr3_nt: TGTGCCAGCAGCTTAGGGAATGTGGCGAATGAGCAGTTCTTC
cdr3_aa: CASSLGNVANEQFF

clone_size: NA
j_call: TRBJ2-2
d_call: TRBD1
v_call: TRBV11-3
cdr3_nt: TGTGCCAGCAGCCCCCATTCCGGGACAGGGAACACCGGGGAGCTGTTTTTT
cdr3_aa: CASSPHSGTGNTGELFF

clone_size: NA
j_call: TRBJ2-1
d_call: NA
v_call: TRBV27
cdr3_nt: TGTGCCAGCAGTTTATTTTTTAGGTTAAGCTCCTACAATGAGCAGTTCTTC
cdr3_aa: CASSLFFRLSSYNEQFF

clone_size: NA
j_call: TRBJ1-5
d_call: NA
v_call: TRBV27
cdr3_nt: TGTGCCAGCAGTTTATACATGGGAAGCAATCAGCCCCAGCATTTT
cdr3_aa: CASSLYMGSNQPQHF

clone_size: NA
j_call: TRBJ2-7
d_call: NA
v_call: TRBV18
cdr3_nt: TGTGCCAGCTCACTCTTTTCTAAGGTATCCGAAGGTAGATACGAGCAGTACTTC
cdr3_aa: CASSLFSKVSEGRYEQYF

clone_size: NA
j_call: TRBJ2-1
d_call: TRBD2
v_call: TRBV4-3
cdr3_nt: TGCGCCAGCAGCCAAAAGGGGCTAGCGGGAAAATACAATGAGCAGTTCTTC
cdr3_aa: CASSQKGLAGKYNEQFF

clone_size: NA
j_call: TRBJ2-1
d_call: TRBD2
v_call: TRBV19
cdr3_nt: TGTGCCAGTAGAAATAGCGGGGGATACAATGAGCAGTTCTTC
cdr3_aa: CASRNSGGYNEQFF

clone_size: few
j_call: TRBJ1-1
d_call: TRBD1
v_call: TRBV4-1
cdr3_nt: TGCGCCAGCAGCCCAAGGGGACAGGGATTGGCTGAAGCTTTCTTT
cdr3_aa: CASSPRGQGLAEAFF

clone_size: NA
j_call: TRBJ2-2
d_call: NA
v_call: TRBV29-1
cdr3_nt: TGCAGCATCTTAACAGGGAACACCGGGGAGCTGTTTTTT
cdr3_aa: CSILTGNTGELFF

clone_size: NA
j_call: TRBJ2-1
d_call: NA
v_call: TRBV29-1
cdr3_nt: TGCAGCGTGTCATACACTGGCGCGGGCTTGATCTCCTACAATGAGCAGTTCTTC
cdr3_aa: CSVSYTGAGLISYNEQFF